This entry describes one T cell receptor (beta chain). Antigen specificity is unknown. Repertoires were generated with immunoSEQ multiplex PCR, while TCRdb's copy carries only in-frame clones and drops some. This table holds under 150,000 clones, over 75% found once. The data originate from a study of T cell responses to AZD1222 COVID-19 vaccine. Study summary: Second-dose timings of about 4 or about 12 weeks were pooled. General study points: White British ancestry dominated among donors, who included more females, and clonal diversity was possibly underestimated. Every sample of the repertoires postdated the peak T cell response.

The ends were cut back, 3 bases at V and 2 bases at J, with 12 bases in the middle. Germline V gene sequence: CDR1 WSHSY, CDR2 SAAADI. This CDR3 spans 15 amino acids. This specimen was peripheral blood, taken on day 0 of AZD1222 vaccination. The rearrangement links TRBV10-2 to TRBJ2-3; the D gene is possibly TRBD2 (6 bases). This TCR derives from an adult in good health. CDR3 amino acids: CASSEIAGYTDTQYF. The CDR3 coding sequence is TGCGCCAGCAGTGAAATCGCGGGGTACACAGATACGCAGTATTTT.